Listed here are 20 T cell receptor beta chains from one sample, sequenced in a study of shared clonotypes between healthy human individuals. Sequenced by immunoSEQ multiplex PCR; TCRdb stores in-frame clones only, minus some. The table has over a million clones, 70% to 80% seen once. Sequences were obtained from memory CD4+ T cells from PBMCs. Specified subset: CD45RA-negative fraction. The receptors shown here come from a young man in good health. Some clones in this sample may be carry-over from other donors' samples.

The chain carries TRBV2 and TRBJ1-4, with TRBD1 as a possible D gene (5 bases). The ends were cut back, 7 bases at V and 8 bases at J, with 20 bases in the middle. CDR1 and CDR2 (germline): SNHLY, FYNNEI. The CDR3 runs 15 residues. The CDR3 here is CASTESRGSEEKLFF. The CDR3 region has the DNA TGTGCCAGCACCGAAAGTAGGGGATCTGAGGAAAAACTGTTTTTT.

The V and J genes are TRBV28 and TRBJ2-3; D tentatively fits TRBD1 or TRBD2 (5 bases each). Trimming took 3 bases from V and 2 from J, leaving 15 bases between them. This CDR3 spans 16 amino acids. Germline lookup yields CDR1 MDHEN and CDR2 SYDVKM. The chain's CDR3 is CASSFPHGTPTDTQYF. The CDR3 nucleotides read TGTGCCAGCAGTTTTCCCCACGGGACCCCCACAGATACGCAGTATTTT.

Turning to this clone: Just one base apart from a much larger clone, this may be a read error. The rearrangement joins TRBV9 to TRBJ1-5; D ambiguous. CDR3 length equals 13 residues. V dropped 0 bases and J dropped 5 bases, with 6 bases sitting between them. Germline V gene lookup returns CDR1 SGDLS and CDR2 YYNGEE. This CDR3 reads CASSVDSHQPQHF. CDR3 DNA sequence: TGTGCCAGCAGCGTAGACAGTCATCAGCCCCAGCATTTT.

The genes are TRBV29-1 and TRBJ1-5, with 7 bases aligning to TRBD1. Trimming removed 4 bases from V and 1 base from J; junction bases left unmatched: 1. The CDR3 loop spans 13 amino acids. Germline CDR1 reads SQVTM; CDR2 reads ANQGSEA. CDR3 sequence reads: CSVVQGSNQPQHF. In DNA, the CDR3 is TGCAGCGTTGTACAGGGGAGCAATCAGCCCCAGCATTTT.

As for this clone: This likely came from a read error, as a far larger clone is one base away. Other DNA sequences in this specimen translate into the identical CDR3. V is TRBV6-5 and J is TRBJ2-3; D ambiguous. The germline V gene encodes CDR1 MNHEY and CDR2 SVGAGI. Trimming shortened V by 6 bases and J by 0 bases, and 4 bases separated the two germline ends. The CDR3 runs to 12 residues. The CDR3 nucleotides read TGTGCCAGCAGGAGTAGCACAGATACGCAGTATTTT. Protein: CASRSSTDTQYF.

The DNA of the CDR3 is TGCGCCAGCAGTCGGCAACCTAGCGGTCCCACCGGGGGGACCGGGGAGCTGTTTTTT. Its translation: CASSRQPSGPTGGTGELFF. J is TRBJ2-2 and V is TRBV5-1, with 7 positions matching TRBD2. This CDR3 has 19 residues. CDR1 and CDR2 (germline): SGHRS, YFSETQ. J was trimmed by 5 bases and V by 5 bases; bases with no gene match: 21.

The chain employs TRBV5-1 and TRBJ2-7; D uncertain. From germline, CDR1 is SGHRS and CDR2 YFSETQ. The CDR3 contains 15 residues. Trimming removed 0 bases from V and 1 base from J, with 11 bases in between. The CDR3 sequence is CASSLGGTESYEQYF. CDR3 DNA: TGCGCCAGCAGCTTGGGCGGAACAGAATCCTACGAGCAGTACTTC. Complete variable domain (other parts from reference TRBV5-1 and TRBJ2-7): KAGVTQTPRYLIKTRGQQVTLSCSPISGHRSVSWYQQTPGQGLQFLFEYFSETQRNKGNFPGRFSGRQFSNSRSEMNVSTLELGDSALYLCASSLGGTESYEQYFGPGTRLTVT.

This sequence joins TRBV5-1 and TRBJ2-7; D is uncertain. Germline V gene sequence: CDR1 SGHRS, CDR2 YFSETQ. Trimming removed 0 bases from V and 0 bases from J, with 10 bases in between. This CDR3 is 15 amino acids long. The CDR3 sequence: CASSLGLSSSYEQYF. CDR3 DNA sequence: TGCGCCAGCAGCTTGGGACTGTCTAGCTCCTACGAGCAGTACTTC.

The genes are TRBV6-6 and TRBJ1-1, with D unresolved. Per the germline V gene, CDR1 is MNHNY and CDR2 is SVGAGI (reference sequence). The CDR3 has 12 residues. V was trimmed by 5 bases and J by 6 bases, leaving 10 bases between them. Here the CDR3 reads CASSPTGSEAFF. CDR3 coding DNA: TGTGCCAGCAGTCCAACTGGCTCTGAAGCTTTCTTT.

This clone was seen only a few times. The same CDR3 also results from other DNA sequences found in this sample. The chain recombines TRBV29-1 with TRBJ1-4, with 8 bases identical to TRBD1. This CDR3 region has 12 residues. CDR1 and CDR2 from the germline V gene are SQVTM and ANQGSEA. V shed 4 bases and J 6 bases; nucleotides not matched to a gene: 1. The CDR3 spells CSVAGGDEKLFF. The CDR3 DNA follows: TGCAGCGTTGCAGGGGGCGATGAAAAACTGTTTTTT. Based on the CDR3 plus reference TRBV29-1 and TRBJ1-4, the full variable domain is SAVISQKPSRDICQRGTSLTIQCQVDSQVTMMFWYRQQPGQSLTLIATANQGSEATYESGFVIDKFPISRPNLTFSTLTVSNMSPEDSSIYLCSVAGGDEKLFFGSGTQLSVL.

This sequence joins TRBV27 and TRBJ2-3; D is perhaps TRBD1 (6 bases). V gave up 3 bases and J gave up 5 bases, with 21 bases separating them. From germline, CDR1 is MNHEY and CDR2 SMNVEV (reference sequence). The CDR3 extends over 17 amino acids. CDR3: CASSLSRRTARGDTQYF. The CDR3 DNA reads TGTGCCAGCAGTTTGTCCCGCCGGACAGCGAGGGGAGATACGCAGTATTTT.

For this clone: Distinct nucleotide sequences in the sample also encode this CDR3. The chain couples TRBV6-5 to TRBJ2-1, with TRBD2 matching 12 bases. CDR3 length: 15 amino acids. In germline, CDR1 is MNHEY, CDR2 SVGAGI. V dropped 6 bases and J dropped 7; count of bases not matched to a gene: 7. The CDR3 region has the DNA TGTGCCAGCAGGCCGCTAGCGGGAGGGGGGAATGAGCAGTTCTTC. It codes for CASRPLAGGGNEQFF.

Regarding this clone: This probably arose from a read error, given a far larger clone one base away. The chain couples TRBV2 to TRBJ1-5; the match to TRBD1 covers 8 bases. There are 13 residues in the CDR3. The germline gives CDR1 SNHLY, CDR2 FYNNEI. After removal of 5 bases from V and 6 bases from J, the junction contained 3 bases not matched to a gene. The CDR3 is CASSYDRGQPQHF. In DNA, the CDR3 is TGTGCCAGCAGTTACGACAGGGGTCAGCCCCAGCATTTT. Filled out from reference TRBV2 and TRBJ1-5, the complete variable domain reads EPEVTQTPSHQVTQMGQEVILRCVPISNHLYFYWYRQILGQKVEFLVSFYNNEISEKSEIFDDQFSVERPDGSNFTLKIRSTKLEDSAMYFCASSYDRGQPQHFGDGTRLSIL.

This clone was observed a single time. V and J are TRBV14 and TRBJ2-5, with 8 bases matching TRBD1. Germline V gene lookup returns CDR1 SGHDN and CDR2 FVKESK. V shed 0 bases, J shed 2 bases, and the junction held 5 bases outside the gene matches. This CDR3 comprises 16 residues. The CDR3 nucleotides read TGTGCCAGCAGCCAAGACGCCGGGACAGGTCAAGAGACCCAGTACTTC. Its protein product is CASSQDAGTGQETQYF.

The chain couples TRBV5-6 to TRBJ1-6; D unresolved. This CDR3 region has 13 residues. V was cut by 2 bases and J by 4 bases, with 4 bases left in between. CDR1 is SGHDT and CDR2 is YYEEEE in the germline V gene. CDR3 bases: TGTGCCAGCAGCTTAGGATATAATTCACCCCTCCACTTT. Its protein is CASSLGYNSPLHF.

This clone was observed a handful of times. V usage is TRBV27 and J usage is TRBJ2-1, with D unclear. Trimming pared 5 bases from V and 2 bases from J, leaving 10 bases between. This CDR3 region has 14 residues. Germline CDR1 MNHEY, CDR2 SMNVEV (reference sequence). The CDR3 region has the DNA TGTGCCAGCAGTGCAGGATACCCCTACAATGAGCAGTTCTTC. Protein product: CASSAGYPYNEQFF.

The J gene is TRBJ2-1, the V gene TRBV6-4, with a weak D call TRBD1 (6 bases). CDR3 length equals 14 residues. Per germline, CDR1 MRHNA and CDR2 SNTAGT. With 6 bases removed from V and 9 bases from J, the gap between germline ends came to 18 bases. CDR3 in amino acids: CASSRDTVSSEQFF. The DNA for the CDR3 is TGTGCCAGCAGCCGGGACACTGTATCGAGTGAGCAGTTCTTC.

V and J are TRBV18 and TRBJ1-5; D call uncertain. The CDR3 totals 15 residues. Trimming stripped 3 bases from V and 5 bases from J, with 14 bases between. In germline, CDR1 is KGHSH, CDR2 LQKENI. The CDR3 DNA follows: TGTGCCAGCTCACCCTTTTCCGACGGGGATCAGCCCCAGCATTTT. Protein: CASSPFSDGDQPQHF.

This clone was found a few times. This chain uses TRBV7-9 with TRBJ2-7, with D maybe TRBD1 (5 bases). CDR1 is SEHNR, CDR2 FQNEAQ, per germline (reference sequence). V lost 5 bases and J lost 3, with 20 bases in between. The CDR3 is made up of 16 amino acids. CDR3 sequence: CASSHHMAGPDYEQYF. CDR3 DNA sequence: TGTGCCAGCAGCCACCACATGGCAGGGCCGGACTACGAGCAGTACTTC.

V is TRBV30 and J is TRBJ1-6; the D gene is possibly TRBD1 (6 bases). The CDR3 is made up of 13 amino acids. The V gene's germline CDR1 is GTSNPN and CDR2 SVGIG (reference sequence). Trimming took 2 bases from V and 13 from J, leaving 15 bases between them. In nucleotides, the CDR3 is TGTGCCTGGAGTCTGGGACATATTGTGCCCCTCCACTTT. It codes for CAWSLGHIVPLHF.